These 13 T cell receptor beta chains came from one sample sequenced in a study of Ad26.COV2.S vaccination and SARS-CoV-2 variants. Specified treatment: 19 received Ad26.COV2.S at low or high dose, single or two shots; 5 received placebo; per-sample allocation not given. Sampling was performed 63 days after the first vaccine or placebo injection. Assay used: immunoSEQ multiplex PCR; TCRdb lists only in-frame clones, some missing. The sample holds some 330,000 clones; about nine tenths are singletons and the top ten take about 5%. The specimen was peripheral blood, collected in a trial of Ad26.COV2.S vaccine versus placebo. The source is a person between 18 and 65 years old who received the Ad26.COV2.S COVID-19 vaccine or a placebo.

The genes are TRBV6-5 and TRBJ1-2; 11 nucleotides match TRBD1. The trim removed 8 bases at V and 4 bases at J, leaving 3 bases unmatched. The germline CDR1 and CDR2 sequences are MNHEY and SVGAGI. CDR3 length equals 13 residues. The CDR3, as DNA: TGTGCCAGCGGGACAGGGGGAAGCTATGGCTACACCTTC. Its translation: CASGTGGSYGYTF.

The chain is built from TRBV4-3 and TRBJ1-5; 7 bases are a match to TRBD1. Germline CDR1 and CDR2: LGHNA and YSLEER. This CDR3 contains 16 residues. Losses at the gene ends were 0 bases for V and 5 bases for J; bases not matched to a gene: 7. Here the CDR3 reads CASSQEAGQPHQPQHF. The CDR3 nucleotides read TGCGCCAGCAGCCAAGAGGCGGGACAGCCTCATCAGCCCCAGCATTTT.

This clone was observed a few times. CDR3 DNA sequence: TGTGCCAGCAGCTCCACCGCGGGCACTGAAGCTTTCTTT. Protein product: CASSSTAGTEAFF. V is TRBV7-9 and J is TRBJ1-1; D is undetermined. V was shortened by 4 bases and J by 4 bases, with 10 bases between the two germline ends. CDR3 length: 13 residues. CDR1 and CDR2 (germline): SEHNR, FQNEAQ (reference sequence). Full variable domain (outside the CDR3, taken from reference TRBV7-9 and TRBJ1-1): DTGVSQNPRHKITKRGQNVTFRCDPISEHNRLYWYRQTLGQGPEFLTYFQNEAQLEKSRLLSDRFSAERPKGSFSTLEIQRTEQGDSAMYLCASSSTAGTEAFFGQGTRLTVV.

The chain couples TRBV6-2 or TRBV6-3 to TRBJ2-1; D tentatively reads TRBD1 or TRBD2 (5 bases each). Between the trimmed V and J ends, which lost 6 bases and 7 bases, there was a span of 16 bases. This CDR3 region has 14 residues. Looked up from germline, CDR1 is MNHEY and CDR2 is SVGEGT. For the CDR3, the DNA is TGTGCCAGCAGCCACGGACAAACTAGGAATGAGCAGTTCTTC. As protein: CASSHGQTRNEQFF.

The chain carries TRBV18 and TRBJ1-3; TRBD1 matches 7 bases. This CDR3 has 15 residues. From germline, CDR1 is KGHSH and CDR2 LQKENI. Trimming at V came to 0 bases and at J to 1 base, leaving 0 bases not matched to a gene. CDR3 sequence reads: CASSPPGQSGNTIYF. In DNA, the CDR3 is TGTGCCAGCTCACCACCGGGACAGTCTGGAAACACCATATATTTT.

The chain uses TRBV18 and TRBJ1-2, with 9 nucleotides matching TRBD1. V lost 5 bases and J lost 11; bases outside the gene matches: 9. Germline V CDR1 and CDR2: KGHSH, LQKENI. The CDR3 extends over 13 amino acids. The CDR3 region is CASSSPGQGSYTF. In DNA, the CDR3 is TGTGCCAGCTCATCCCCCGGACAGGGGTCGTACACCTTC.

V gene TRBV5-5 combines with J gene TRBJ2-3; tentatively, D is TRBD1 (6 bases). Per the germline V gene, CDR1 is SGHKS and CDR2 is YYEKEE (reference sequence). The CDR3 extends over 14 amino acids. V dropped 4 bases and J dropped 2 bases, with 11 bases sitting between them. The CDR3 DNA follows: TGTGCCAGCAGCCCGGACAGACTCACAGATACGCAGTATTTT. Its protein product is CASSPDRLTDTQYF.

The CDR3 here is CASSLGNTEAFF. The DNA for the CDR3 is TGTGCCAGCAGTTTGGGGAACACTGAAGCTTTCTTT. The rearrangement uses TRBV12-3 or TRBV12-4 and TRBJ1-1; D is undetermined. CDR3 length equals 12 residues. V gave up 3 bases and J gave up 1 base, with 3 bases separating them.

The chain employs TRBV7-9 and TRBJ1-5; D not resolved. CDR3 length equals 13 residues. V gave up 1 base and J gave up 6 bases, with 7 bases separating them. The germline gives CDR1 SEHNR, CDR2 FQNEAQ (reference sequence). The CDR3 bases are TGTGCCAGCAGCTTAGGCGGTGTTCAGCCCCAGCATTTT. The encoded protein is CASSLGGVQPQHF. The entire variable domain, with the rest obtained from reference TRBV7-9 and TRBJ1-5, is as follows: DTGVSQNPRHKITKRGQNVTFRCDPISEHNRLYWYRQTLGQGPEFLTYFQNEAQLEKSRLLSDRFSAERPKGSFSTLEIQRTEQGDSAMYLCASSLGGVQPQHFGDGTRLSIL.

The chain has TRBV18 and TRBJ2-2, with TRBD2 as a possible D gene (7 bases). The CDR3 is 15 residues long. Germline V gene sequence: CDR1 KGHSH, CDR2 LQKENI. Deletions cut 3 bases from V and 2 bases from J, with 10 bases between. CDR3 sequence (DNA): TGTGCCAGCTCACCGGGAGGGGGAAACACCGGGGAGCTGTTTTTT. This gives the protein CASSPGGGNTGELFF.

The table lists this clone with a count of one. The J gene is TRBJ1-2, the V gene TRBV15, with TRBD1 matching 9 bases. Per the germline V gene, CDR1 is LNHNV and CDR2 is YYDKDF (reference sequence). This CDR3 contains 16 residues. V gave up 0 bases and J gave up 7 bases; unmatched junction bases: 9. DNA for the CDR3: TGTGCCACCAGCAGAGATCACCTGGGACAGGGTGCTGGCTACACCTTC. Its translation is CATSRDHLGQGAGYTF. Full variable domain (missing parts from reference TRBV15 and TRBJ1-2): DAMVIQNPRYQVTQFGKPVTLSCSQTLNHNVMYWYQQKSSQAPKLLFHYYDKDFNNEADTPDNFQSRRPNTSFCFLDIRSPGLGDTAMYLCATSRDHLGQGAGYTFGSGTRLTVV.

This chain uses TRBV3-1 (or the pseudogene TRBV3-2) with TRBJ2-7, with D perhaps TRBD1 or TRBD2 (5 bases each). The ends were cut back, 1 base at V and 0 bases at J, with 13 bases in the middle. In germline, CDR1 is LGHDT, CDR2 YNNKEL (reference sequence). This CDR3 is built from 16 residues. CDR3 region: CASSQGWGSSSYEQYF. The DNA of the CDR3 is TGTGCCAGCAGCCAAGGCTGGGGGTCTAGCTCCTACGAGCAGTACTTC.

The chain carries TRBV5-6 and TRBJ1-1; TRBD1 matches 7 bases. From germline, CDR1 is SGHDT and CDR2 YYEEEE. The CDR3 spans 13 residues. J lost 4 bases, V lost 1 base, and 1 base had no gene match. The CDR3 nucleotides read TGTGCCAGCAGCTTGCCAGGGGGCACTGAAGCTTTCTTT. This gives the protein CASSLPGGTEAFF.